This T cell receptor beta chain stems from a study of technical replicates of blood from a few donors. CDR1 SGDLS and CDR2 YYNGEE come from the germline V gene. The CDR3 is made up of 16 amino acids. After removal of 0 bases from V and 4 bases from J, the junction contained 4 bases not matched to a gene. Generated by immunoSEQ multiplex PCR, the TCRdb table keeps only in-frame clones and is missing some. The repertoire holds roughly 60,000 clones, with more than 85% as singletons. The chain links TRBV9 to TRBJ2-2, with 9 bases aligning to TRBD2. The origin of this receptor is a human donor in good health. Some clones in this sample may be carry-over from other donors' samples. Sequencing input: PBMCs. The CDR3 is CASSVGGGRGTGELFF. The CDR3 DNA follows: TGTGCCAGCAGCGTAGGCGGCGGGAGGGGCACCGGGGAGCTGTTTTTT.